The 19 T cell receptor beta chains below come from one sample, sequenced in a study of immune heterogeneity within non-small cell lung tumors. Template came from bulk tumor genomic DNA, at approximately 640 ng per sample. Several widely spaced biopsies per primary tumor were taken during surgery. Enrolled patients presented with newly diagnosed, previously untreated non-small cell lung cancer and underwent curative surgery. Multiplex PCR relied on 32 V and 13 J primers to amplify TCR beta CDR3. A single record per CDR3 protein comes from TCRdb applying MiXCR to the multiplex PCR reads. The table shows some 15,000 distinct CDR3 sequences, with approximately 30% occurring only once. Sequenced material: lung tumor tissue. The source is a woman aged 50 to 60 with non-small cell lung cancer.

This CDR3 reads CATSYSHRNYNEQFF. The DNA of the CDR3 is TGTGCCACCAGTTATTCCCACAGGAATTACAATGAGCAGTTCTTC. V is TRBV24-1 and J is TRBJ2-1; D is perhaps TRBD1 (5 bases). Germline CDR1 KGHDR, CDR2 SFDVKD. Trimming cost V 6 bases and J 4 bases, with 15 bases left between them. The CDR3 is made up of 15 amino acids.

This clonotype was seen a handful of times. The chain has TRBV7-2 and TRBJ1-2, with D unclear. V gave up 4 bases and J gave up 1 base, with 16 bases separating them. The CDR3 loop spans 16 amino acids. Germline V gene data show CDR1 as SGHTA and CDR2 as FQGNSA. The CDR3 reads CASSSRVAGSNYGYTF. In nucleotides, the CDR3 is TGTGCCAGCAGCTCTAGGGTTGCAGGTAGTAACTATGGCTACACCTTC.

Judged by abundance, this clonotype is medium-sized. This sequence joins TRBV28 and TRBJ2-1; a weak D match, TRBD2 (5 bases). Germline loops: CDR1 MDHEN, CDR2 SYDVKM. The CDR3 covers 15 residues. V was trimmed by 5 bases and J by 7 bases, leaving 18 bases between them. In nucleotides, the CDR3 is TGTGCCAGCAGTGCTTGGATAGCGTCGGGGAATGAGCAGTTCTTC. Translation gives CASSAWIASGNEQFF.

This clonotype has ten or more counts. CDR3 in amino acids: CASSTRRVGNYGYTF. The CDR3 region has the DNA TGTGCCAGCAGTACACGCAGGGTGGGCAACTATGGCTACACCTTC. The chain links TRBV28 to TRBJ1-2; weak D call: TRBD1 (5 bases). The CDR3 covers 15 residues. The germline V and J ends were trimmed by 5 bases and 2 bases, with 15 bases remaining between them. Germline-derived CDR1 and CDR2 are MDHEN and SYDVKM.

With regard to this clonotype: This clone may be a read error of a much larger clone one base away. The V and J genes are TRBV2 and TRBJ2-7, with 9 bases fitting TRBD2. CDR1 is SNHLY, CDR2 FYNNEI, per germline. The V gene end was trimmed by 4 bases and the J gene end by 5 bases; junction bases not matched to a gene: 6. The CDR3 spans 14 residues. CDR3 sequence: CASSGLAEYHEQYF. The CDR3 nucleotides are TGTGCCAGCAGTGGACTAGCGGAATATCACGAGCAGTACTTC.

This clonotype ranks as medium-sized. The chain couples TRBV18 to TRBJ1-6; D is possibly TRBD1 (6 bases). The germline V gene has CDR1 KGHSH and CDR2 LQKENI. The CDR3 totals 15 residues. Trimming left V 6 bases short and J 5 bases short, with 14 bases between. The CDR3 loop reads CASSQRGTNNSPLHF. The CDR3 nucleotides are TGTGCCAGCTCTCAGAGGGGGACCAATAATTCACCCCTCCACTTT.

The rearrangement uses TRBV2 and TRBJ1-3; 8 bases are a match to TRBD1. This CDR3 has 15 amino acids. Per the germline V gene, CDR1 is SNHLY and CDR2 is FYNNEI. Losses at the gene ends were 2 bases for V and 3 bases for J; bases not matched to a gene: 3. CDR3 protein: CASSEQGAYGNTIYF. CDR3 sequence (DNA): TGTGCCAGCAGTGAACAGGGGGCTTATGGAAACACCATATATTTT.

With respect to this clonotype: The junction and the germline gene differ at one end; a read error may be behind it. This rearrangement joins TRBV13 to TRBJ1-1, with TRBD1 matching over 9 bases. CDR1 and CDR2 (germline): PRHDT, FYEKMQ (reference sequence). The CDR3 contains 19 residues. CDR3 DNA sequence: TGTGCCAGCAGCCTCCCACGAGACAGGGGGAAAGAGGTGAACACCGAAGCTTTCTTT. This translates into CASSLPRDRGKEVNTEAFF.

The chain uses TRBV15 and TRBJ1-4; tentative D call: TRBD1 (6 bases). The CDR3 is 15 residues long. Per germline, CDR1 LNHNV and CDR2 YYDKDF (reference sequence). V shed 7 bases and J shed 5 bases, with 17 bases lying between them. As DNA, the CDR3 is TGTGCCACCACCGTAGGGGGGACCACAAATGAAAAACTGTTTTTT. Protein: CATTVGGTTNEKLFF.

The J gene is TRBJ1-1, the V gene TRBV20-1; D remains ambiguous. This CDR3 contains 11 residues. Germline values: CDR1 DFQATT, CDR2 SNEGSKA (reference sequence). Trimming left V 6 bases short and J 0 bases short, with 5 bases between. The CDR3 protein is CSAKMNTEAFF. The CDR3, as DNA: TGCAGTGCGAAGATGAACACTGAAGCTTTCTTT.

This clonotype has just a few counts. The V and J genes are TRBV4-2 and TRBJ2-1; a possible D gene is TRBD2 (7 bases). V was shortened by 3 bases and J by 6 bases, with 15 bases between the two germline ends. The germline V gene has CDR1 LGHNA and CDR2 YNFKEQ. This CDR3 spans 15 amino acids. CDR3: CASSQGGAIGNEQFF. The CDR3 region has the DNA TGTGCCAGCAGCCAGGGGGGGGCGATCGGCAATGAGCAGTTCTTC.

This clonotype is labeled as medium-sized. The chain carries TRBV5-1 and TRBJ2-7; the match to TRBD1 covers 9 bases. The CDR3 covers 14 residues. Germline CDR1 is SGHRS and CDR2 is YFSETQ. V shed 2 bases, J shed 4 bases, and the junction held 4 bases outside the gene matches. The CDR3 DNA reads TGCGCCAGCAGCTTACAGGGGGCGTTTTACGAGCAGTACTTC. Its translation is CASSLQGAFYEQYF.

In its sample, this clonotype is medium-sized. This rearrangement joins TRBV28 to TRBJ1-2; a weak D match, TRBD1 (6 bases). Trimming took 5 bases from V and 8 from J, leaving 12 bases between them. This CDR3 is 12 amino acids long. Per germline, CDR1 MDHEN and CDR2 SYDVKM. In nucleotides, the CDR3 is TGTGCCAGCAGTGACAGGCAGAGCGGCTACACCTTC. This gives the protein CASSDRQSGYTF.

With regard to this clonotype: A much larger clone lies a single base off, so this may be a read error. The chain links TRBV4-1 to TRBJ1-5, with a possible D match to TRBD1 (5 bases). This CDR3 spans 13 amino acids. Germline V gene sequence: CDR1 MGHRA, CDR2 YSYEKL. The CDR3 is CASSLTESQPHHF. The CDR3 DNA reads TGCGCCAGCAGCCTGACAGAGAGTCAGCCCCATCATTTT.

This clonotype has at least ten counts. This sequence joins TRBV20-1 and TRBJ2-1; D remains ambiguous. Germline values: CDR1 DFQATT, CDR2 SNEGSKA (reference sequence). The V and J ends lost 6 bases and 6 bases respectively, with 12 bases between them. This CDR3 has 12 residues. DNA of the CDR3: TGCAGTGCCCCTAAACTGAGCAATGAGCAGTTCTTC. This codes for CSAPKLSNEQFF.

The chain has TRBV2 and TRBJ2-7; a weak D match, TRBD1 (6 bases). CDR3 length: 14 amino acids. The germline CDR1 and CDR2 sequences are SNHLY and FYNNEI. The germline V and J ends were trimmed by 1 base and 4 bases, with 11 bases remaining between them. The chain's CDR3 is CASSEGDTAYEQYF. The DNA of the CDR3 is TGTGCCAGCAGTGAAGGGGACACCGCTTACGAGCAGTACTTC.

This chain connects TRBV30 to TRBJ2-6; a possible D gene is TRBD2 (5 bases). There are 13 residues in the CDR3. The V end was cut by 7 bases, the J end by 0 bases, with 7 bases between. Germline CDR1 and CDR2: GTSNPN and SVGIG (reference sequence). This CDR3 is CAFEGSGANVLTF. As DNA, the CDR3 is TGTGCCTTCGAGGGCTCTGGGGCCAACGTCCTGACTTTC.

Judged by abundance, this clonotype is medium-sized (0.01 to 0.1%). The chain joins TRBV15 to TRBJ1-5; possible D gene TRBD1, 6 bases. Trimming stripped 0 bases from V and 7 bases from J, with 19 bases between. The germline gives CDR1 LNHNV, CDR2 YYDKDF (reference sequence). This CDR3 comprises 17 residues. The CDR3 spells CATSRDQGQGVGQPQHF. In nucleotides, the CDR3 is TGTGCCACCAGCAGAGATCAGGGACAAGGGGTAGGGCAGCCCCAGCATTTT.

V and J are TRBV6-5 and TRBJ1-2; 7 positions agree with TRBD1. Germline CDR1 MNHEY, CDR2 SVGAGI. This CDR3 spans 15 amino acids. Trimming cost V 0 bases and J 3 bases; bases outside gene matches: 4. CDR3 protein: CASSYSGTADYGYTF. The CDR3 DNA reads TGTGCCAGCAGTTACTCCGGGACAGCCGACTATGGCTACACCTTC.